Each of the 30 T cell receptor beta chains below was sequenced from the same sample in a study of T cells in localized non-small cell lung cancer (TCRdb year 2020). Library construction relied on the immunoSEQ multiplex PCR assay. TCRdb stores this immuneACCESS table with in-frame sequences only. Part of the clones is absent; in the studies checked, under half of the shortfall reflects unresolved V genes, and no reason is known for the rest. The sample yields 50,000 to 60,000 clones; more than 75% were counted once. Around 16% of the sample is in the top ten clones. The starting material was PBMCs, obtained before any cancer treatment. The receptors were gathered from a female donor with stage II lung adenocarcinoma.

V and J are TRBV5-1 and TRBJ2-3; 7 bases fit TRBD2. V dropped 10 bases and J dropped 2; count of bases not matched to a gene: 13. Per germline, CDR1 SGHRS and CDR2 YFSETQ. The CDR3 loop spans 15 amino acids. CDR3 sequence: CASGGLPAITDTQYF. In DNA form, the CDR3 reads TGCGCCTCGGGGGGACTCCCAGCGATCACAGATACGCAGTATTTT.

This clone was observed a handful of times. The gene calls are TRBV5-6 and TRBJ1-6; TRBD1 is a possible D gene (5 bases). The CDR3 extends over 14 amino acids. Germline values: CDR1 SGHDT, CDR2 YYEEEE. The V end lost 0 bases, the J end lost 7 bases, and 8 bases lay between the germline ends. The CDR3 region has the DNA TGTGCCAGCAGCTTGGATAGGGGCAATTCACCCCTCCACTTT. The encoded protein is CASSLDRGNSPLHF.

This sequence joins TRBV19 and TRBJ1-1; possibly TRBD1 for D (5 bases). V lost 1 base to trimming and J lost 3 bases, with 12 bases between them. From germline, CDR1 is LNHDA and CDR2 SQIVND (reference sequence). CDR3 size: 15 residues. The CDR3 sequence: CASSIGAGRDTEAFF. In DNA, the CDR3 is TGTGCCAGTAGTATAGGTGCGGGGCGGGACACTGAAGCTTTCTTT.

The CDR3 region is CASSSFSGSREKLFF. The CDR3, as DNA: TGTGCCAGCAGTTCATTTTCAGGGAGTCGGGAAAAACTGTTTTTT. This sequence joins TRBV27 and TRBJ1-4, with TRBD1 as a possible D gene (5 bases). V was pared by 4 bases and J by 8 bases, with 17 bases between. The length of the CDR3 is 15 residues. Germline-derived CDR1 and CDR2 are MNHEY and SMNVEV (reference sequence).

The chain joins TRBV18 to TRBJ1-1; no firm D call. The germline V gene encodes CDR1 KGHSH and CDR2 LQKENI. The V end was cut by 4 bases, the J end by 6 bases, with 9 bases between. This CDR3 contains 12 residues. The chain's CDR3 is CASSLAAAEAFF. For the CDR3, the DNA is TGTGCCAGCTCACTGGCGGCGGCTGAAGCTTTCTTT.

There are a few counts of this clone. This rearrangement joins TRBV19 to TRBJ1-4; D perhaps matches TRBD1 (6 bases). Germline values: CDR1 LNHDA, CDR2 SQIVND (reference sequence). The CDR3 totals 16 residues. Trimming pared 3 bases from V and 4 bases from J, leaving 15 bases between. CDR3 sequence (DNA): TGTGCCAGTAGTATTTCAGGGGACTTGGATAATGAAAAACTGTTTTTT. It is translated as CASSISGDLDNEKLFF. The full variable domain, completed using reference TRBV19 and TRBJ1-4, is DGGITQSPKYLFRKEGQNVTLSCEQNLNHDAMYWYRQDPGQGLRLIYYSQIVNDFQKGDIAEGYSVSREKKESFPLTVTSAQKNPTAFYLCASSISGDLDNEKLFFGSGTQLSVL.

This clone was seen just once. The chain recombines TRBV27 with TRBJ2-2; the D gene is possibly TRBD1 (6 bases). Germline CDR1 and CDR2: MNHEY and SMNVEV (reference sequence). V gave up 2 bases and J gave up 7 bases, with 11 bases separating them. The CDR3 runs 14 residues. The chain's CDR3 is CASSLIQGGGELFF. In DNA form, the CDR3 reads TGTGCCAGCAGTTTAATACAGGGTGGCGGGGAGCTGTTTTTT.

This CDR3 is CASSPRGSLNTEAFF. CDR3 DNA: TGTGCCAGCAGCCCCAGAGGAAGTTTGAACACTGAAGCTTTCTTT. The chain recombines TRBV11-2 with TRBJ1-1; no definite D call. Germline V gene data show CDR1 as SGHAT and CDR2 as FQNNGV. Trimming stripped 5 bases from V and 0 bases from J, with 13 bases between. This CDR3 spans 15 amino acids.

The chain uses TRBV27 and TRBJ1-3, with D hard to call. Deletions cut 2 bases from V and 1 base from J, with 6 bases between. Per germline, CDR1 MNHEY and CDR2 SMNVEV (reference sequence). The CDR3 totals 14 residues. The CDR3 nucleotides are TGTGCCAGCAGTTTAAGTGGTTCTGGAAACACCATATATTTT. Protein sequence: CASSLSGSGNTIYF.

CDR3 bases: TGTGCCAGCAGCGCTCCGGGTCTCGATAGAGGAAACACCATATATTTT. Protein product: CASSAPGLDRGNTIYF. The chain couples TRBV5-5 to TRBJ1-3, with D unresolved. The germline V and J ends were trimmed by 4 bases and 4 bases, with 18 bases remaining between them. CDR1 and CDR2 from the germline V gene are SGHKS and YYEKEE (reference sequence). The CDR3 runs to 16 residues.

This clone was found once. This chain links TRBV6-5 with TRBJ2-1; possibly TRBD1 for D (6 bases). Trimming shortened V by 2 bases and J by 9 bases, and 11 bases separated the two germline ends. CDR1 and CDR2 from the germline V gene are MNHEY and SVGAGI. The CDR3 runs 13 residues. This CDR3 reads CASSYAGGVEQFF. The DNA for the CDR3 is TGTGCCAGCAGTTACGCTGGGGGCGTTGAGCAGTTCTTC.

The gene calls are TRBV7-3 and TRBJ1-2; 9 nucleotides agree with TRBD1. The germline V gene has CDR1 SGHTA and CDR2 FQGTGA. The V gene end was trimmed by 2 bases and the J gene end by 5 bases; junction bases not matched to a gene: 9. CDR3 length: 16 residues. In DNA, the CDR3 is TGTGCCAGCAGCTTAGCCGTGGGACAGGGAACATATGGCTACACCTTC. Residues: CASSLAVGQGTYGYTF.

The chain uses TRBV28 and TRBJ2-7; maybe TRBD1 (6 bases). V shed 6 bases and J shed 1 base, with 10 bases lying between them. There are 13 residues in the CDR3. From germline, CDR1 is MDHEN and CDR2 SYDVKM. As DNA, the CDR3 is TGTGCCAGCAGAGGGCAGGGGTCCTACGAGCAGTACTTC. Its translation: CASRGQGSYEQYF.

This clone was observed a few times. V and J are TRBV6-6 and TRBJ1-1; D is undetermined. Trimming stripped 7 bases from V and 5 bases from J, with 8 bases between. The germline gives CDR1 MNHNY, CDR2 SVGAGI (reference sequence). This CDR3 is built from 11 residues. The CDR3 DNA follows: TGTGCCAGCACCGAAACAACTGAAGCTTTCTTT. This encodes CASTETTEAFF.

CDR3 protein: CASSLHQGPHTDTQYF. In DNA, the CDR3 is TGTGCCAGCAGCTTACATCAGGGACCGCATACAGATACGCAGTATTTT. This chain uses TRBV5-8 with TRBJ2-3; D is possibly TRBD1 or TRBD2 (5 bases each). Germline V lookup: CDR1 SGHTS, CDR2 YDEGEE. The V gene lost 2 bases and the J gene lost 3 bases, with 16 bases spanning the gap. This CDR3 region has 16 residues.

This chain links TRBV6-1 with TRBJ1-5, with TRBD1 identical over 7 bases. CDR1 and CDR2 (germline): MNHNS, SASEGT. The CDR3 totals 14 residues. V lost 5 bases and J lost 0; bases outside the gene matches: 1. The CDR3 here is CASSTGASNQPQHF. The CDR3 bases are TGTGCCAGCAGTACAGGGGCTAGCAATCAGCCCCAGCATTTT.

This clone was found once. The chain uses TRBV6-1 and TRBJ1-5; 7 positions match TRBD1. The J segment lost 1 base and the V segment lost 4 bases, leaving 16 bases of the junction unmatched. Germline CDR1 reads MNHNS; CDR2 reads SASEGT. This CDR3 comprises 19 residues. The CDR3 nucleotides are TGTGCCAGCAGTGCACCTCTAGGGGGCAGTGGGTCCAGCAATCAGCCCCAGCATTTT. Translation: CASSAPLGGSGSSNQPQHF.

CDR3 sequence reads: CASSIVAGEDEQYF. CDR3 bases: TGTGCCAGTAGTATAGTTGCGGGGGAGGACGAGCAGTACTTC. The chain recombines TRBV19 with TRBJ2-7; 7 nucleotides align to TRBD2. CDR1 is LNHDA, CDR2 SQIVND, per germline (reference sequence). The CDR3 length is 14 residues. The J segment lost 5 bases and the V segment lost 1 base, leaving 5 bases of the junction unmatched.

This clone was seen more than once but under ten times. The CDR3 spells CASSVDPGSGYTF. The CDR3 region has the DNA TGTGCCAGCAGCGTAGATCCGGGCAGTGGCTACACCTTC. J is TRBJ1-2 and V is TRBV9; D remains ambiguous. Germline values: CDR1 SGDLS, CDR2 YYNGEE. CDR3 length: 13 amino acids. V was pared by 0 bases and J by 7 bases, with 10 bases between.

The chain recombines TRBV19 with TRBJ1-6; maybe TRBD1 (6 bases). V gave up 3 bases and J gave up 7 bases, with 10 bases separating them. Germline values: CDR1 LNHDA, CDR2 SQIVND (reference sequence). The CDR3 has 14 residues. CDR3 protein: CASSIRGPNSPLHF. The CDR3, as DNA: TGTGCCAGTAGTATCAGGGGACCCAATTCACCCCTCCACTTT.

This clone was detected only once. V gene TRBV10-2 combines with J gene TRBJ1-3; tentatively, D is TRBD1 (6 bases). The CDR3 consists of 14 residues. V dropped 5 bases and J dropped 0 bases, with 8 bases sitting between them. Germline loops: CDR1 WSHSY, CDR2 SAAADI. Here the CDR3 reads CASSTTGSGNTIYF. Here the CDR3 DNA reads TGCGCCAGCAGTACGACAGGCTCTGGAAACACCATATATTTT.

The CDR3 protein is CAISRQEANTEAFF. The CDR3 coding sequence is TGTGCCATCAGTAGACAGGAAGCGAACACTGAAGCTTTCTTT. The chain links TRBV10-3 to TRBJ1-1; D might be TRBD1 (6 bases). V gave up 5 bases and J gave up 1 base, with 11 bases separating them. The germline V gene encodes CDR1 ENHRY and CDR2 SYGVKD. The CDR3 is 14 residues long.

The genes are TRBV7-9 and TRBJ2-6; D is unclear. The CDR3 runs to 15 residues. Trimming shortened V by 0 bases and J by 2 bases, and 5 bases separated the two germline ends. Germline V gene data show CDR1 as SEHNR and CDR2 as FQNEAQ (reference sequence). Here the CDR3 reads CASSLASPGANVLTF. CDR3 bases: TGTGCCAGCAGCTTAGCCAGTCCTGGGGCCAACGTCCTGACTTTC.

Written as DNA, the CDR3 is TGTGCCAGCAGCGTCCAAGCGGGGATCACGGACGAGCAGTACTTC. Amino acids: CASSVQAGITDEQYF. The genes are TRBV9 and TRBJ2-7; TRBD2 matches at 7 bases. The CDR3 sequence is 15 residues long. CDR1 and CDR2 from the germline V gene are SGDLS and YYNGEE. V lost 2 bases and J lost 5; bases outside the gene matches: 10.

This rearrangement joins TRBV28 to TRBJ1-2; D is possibly TRBD1 (5 bases). V dropped 4 bases and J dropped 6 bases, with 18 bases sitting between them. The germline CDR1 and CDR2 sequences are MDHEN and SYDVKM. The CDR3 is 15 amino acids. The CDR3 loop is CASSSPSFGGDGYTF. DNA for the CDR3: TGTGCCAGCAGTTCTCCCTCGTTTGGGGGAGATGGCTACACCTTC.

V gene TRBV28 combines with J gene TRBJ2-2; 8 bases line up with TRBD1. In germline, CDR1 is MDHEN, CDR2 SYDVKM. After removal of 10 bases from V and 4 bases from J, the junction contained 17 bases not matched to a gene. The CDR3 covers 17 residues. The CDR3 reads CATLGQGKVGLTGELFF. For the CDR3, the DNA is TGTGCCACCTTAGGACAGGGTAAAGTGGGACTCACCGGGGAGCTGTTTTTT. Using reference TRBV28 and TRBJ2-2 for the parts outside the CDR3, the full variable domain is DVKVTQSSRYLVKRTGEKVFLECVQDMDHENMFWYRQDPGLGLRLIYFSYDVKMKEKGDIPEGYSVSREKKERFSLILESASTNQTSMYLCATLGQGKVGLTGELFFGEGSRLTVL.

The chain employs TRBV5-1 and TRBJ2-5, with D possibly TRBD2 on 5 matching bases. The CDR3 contains 14 residues. Trimming cost V 4 bases and J 2 bases, with 12 bases left between them. Per germline, CDR1 SGHRS and CDR2 YFSETQ. The CDR3 DNA reads as TGCGCCAGCAGCACCGGGATAAGACAAGAGACCCAGTACTTC. Amino acid sequence: CASSTGIRQETQYF. The full variable domain, rest sourced from reference TRBV5-1 and TRBJ2-5, is KAGVTQTPRYLIKTRGQQVTLSCSPISGHRSVSWYQQTPGQGLQFLFEYFSETQRNKGNFPGRFSGRQFSNSRSEMNVSTLELGDSALYLCASSTGIRQETQYFGPGTRLLVL.

This clone was detected once. J is TRBJ2-2 and V is TRBV2; possible D gene TRBD1, 5 bases. Trimming left V 4 bases short and J 3 bases short, with 12 bases between. This CDR3 is built from 15 residues. CDR1 and CDR2 (germline): SNHLY, FYNNEI. The CDR3 bases are TGTGCCAGCAGTGGAGCAGGGCGAGACACCGGGGAGCTGTTTTTT. Translated, it gives CASSGAGRDTGELFF. Full variable domain (outside the CDR3, taken from reference TRBV2 and TRBJ2-2): EPEVTQTPSHQVTQMGQEVILRCVPISNHLYFYWYRQILGQKVEFLVSFYNNEISEKSEIFDDQFSVERPDGSNFTLKIRSTKLEDSAMYFCASSGAGRDTGELFFGEGSRLTVL.

The rearrangement links TRBV10-3 to TRBJ2-7; either TRBD1 or TRBD2 may fit D (5 bases each). V shed 5 bases and J shed 2 bases, with 19 bases lying between them. Per germline, CDR1 ENHRY and CDR2 SYGVKD. The CDR3 consists of 16 residues. The CDR3 loop is CAISFQRGREAYEQYF. CDR3 in DNA: TGTGCCATCAGTTTCCAGAGGGGCCGGGAAGCCTACGAGCAGTACTTC.

This sequence joins TRBV6-5 and TRBJ2-1, with 7 bases matching TRBD1. In germline, CDR1 is MNHEY, CDR2 SVGAGI. The CDR3 runs 15 residues. Losses at the gene ends were 8 bases for V and 0 bases for J; bases not matched to a gene: 7. CDR3 nucleotides: TGTGCCAGCTCGGGACAGTTCAGCTCCTACAATGAGCAGTTCTTC. This encodes CASSGQFSSYNEQFF.